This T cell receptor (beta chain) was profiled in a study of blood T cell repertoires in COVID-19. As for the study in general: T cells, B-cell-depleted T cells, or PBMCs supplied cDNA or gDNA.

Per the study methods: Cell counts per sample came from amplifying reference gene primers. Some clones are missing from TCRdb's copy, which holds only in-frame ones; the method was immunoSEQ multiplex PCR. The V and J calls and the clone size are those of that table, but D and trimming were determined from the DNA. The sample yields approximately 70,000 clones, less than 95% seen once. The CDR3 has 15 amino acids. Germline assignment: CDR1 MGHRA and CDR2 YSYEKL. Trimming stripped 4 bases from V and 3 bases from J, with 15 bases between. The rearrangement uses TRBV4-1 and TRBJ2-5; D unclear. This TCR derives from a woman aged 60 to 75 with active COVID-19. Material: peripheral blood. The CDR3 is CASSPRRDTKETQYF. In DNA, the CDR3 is TGCGCCAGCAGCCCACGACGTGACACGAAAGAGACCCAGTACTTC.